The T cell receptor beta chain under discussion was sequenced for a study of blood T cell repertoires in COVID-19. The sample holds a few counts of this clone. Sequencing used immunoSEQ multiplex PCR; TCRdb keeps in-frame clones, though not all of them. The table has under 250,000 clones, approximately 83% seen once. Categorization into cohorts depended on clinical history that participants reported. The sequenced sample consisted of PBMCs or T cells enriched from blood (not recorded which). This receptor was obtained from a woman aged 60-70 years who had recovered from COVID-19.

CDR3 loop: CASGVDYGYTF. For the CDR3, the DNA is TGTGCCAGCGGAGTGGACTATGGCTACACCTTC. The V gene is TRBV28, the J gene TRBJ1-2; D not resolved. Trimming left V 8 bases short and J 3 bases short, with 7 bases between. The CDR3 runs to 11 residues. Germline CDR1 reads MDHEN; CDR2 reads SYDVKM.